This T cell receptor (beta chain) was captured by sequencing in a study of blood T cell repertoires in COVID-19. Study at large: Samples came from the United States, Italy and Spain, spanning acute and convalescent COVID-19. Sources were T cells, B-cell-depleted T cells, or PBMCs; the material itself was cDNA or gDNA.

Source study methods: Reference gene primer amplification yielded estimated nucleated cell counts. Assay: immunoSEQ multiplex PCR; the TCRdb copy retains only in-frame clones and omits some. The V and J calls and clone size were taken over from that table, and D and trimming were inferred from the DNA. The sample has a few hundred thousand clones; 81% are singletons. This clone turned up a few times. Losses at the gene ends were 2 bases for V and 3 bases for J; bases not matched to a gene: 6. Looked up from germline, CDR1 is MNHGY and CDR2 is SVAAGI. The CDR3 runs 15 residues. Sequenced material: peripheral blood. This TCR was recovered from a human donor with acute or convalescent COVID-19. The donor label of this sample is uncertain. V and J are TRBV6-9 and TRBJ1-2; TRBD1 matches 7 bases. CDR3 in amino acids: CASSYEGARDYGYTF. The CDR3 DNA reads as TGTGCCAGCAGTTATGAGGGGGCCAGGGACTATGGCTACACCTTC.